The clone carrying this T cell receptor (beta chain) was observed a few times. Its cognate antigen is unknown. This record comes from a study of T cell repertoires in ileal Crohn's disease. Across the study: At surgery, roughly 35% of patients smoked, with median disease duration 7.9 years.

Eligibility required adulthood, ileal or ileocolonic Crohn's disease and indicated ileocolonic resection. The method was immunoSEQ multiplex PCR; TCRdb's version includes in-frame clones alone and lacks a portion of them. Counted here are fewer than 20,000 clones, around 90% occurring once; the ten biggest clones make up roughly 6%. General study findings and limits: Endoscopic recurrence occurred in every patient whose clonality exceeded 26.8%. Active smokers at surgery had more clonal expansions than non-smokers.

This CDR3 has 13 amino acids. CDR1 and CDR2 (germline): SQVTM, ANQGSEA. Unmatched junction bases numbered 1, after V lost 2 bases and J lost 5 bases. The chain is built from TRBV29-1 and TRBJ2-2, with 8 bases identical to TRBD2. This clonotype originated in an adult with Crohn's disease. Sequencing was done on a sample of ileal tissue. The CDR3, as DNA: TGCAGCGTTGAACCTAGCGGGACCGGGGAGCTGTTTTTT. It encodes CSVEPSGTGELFF.